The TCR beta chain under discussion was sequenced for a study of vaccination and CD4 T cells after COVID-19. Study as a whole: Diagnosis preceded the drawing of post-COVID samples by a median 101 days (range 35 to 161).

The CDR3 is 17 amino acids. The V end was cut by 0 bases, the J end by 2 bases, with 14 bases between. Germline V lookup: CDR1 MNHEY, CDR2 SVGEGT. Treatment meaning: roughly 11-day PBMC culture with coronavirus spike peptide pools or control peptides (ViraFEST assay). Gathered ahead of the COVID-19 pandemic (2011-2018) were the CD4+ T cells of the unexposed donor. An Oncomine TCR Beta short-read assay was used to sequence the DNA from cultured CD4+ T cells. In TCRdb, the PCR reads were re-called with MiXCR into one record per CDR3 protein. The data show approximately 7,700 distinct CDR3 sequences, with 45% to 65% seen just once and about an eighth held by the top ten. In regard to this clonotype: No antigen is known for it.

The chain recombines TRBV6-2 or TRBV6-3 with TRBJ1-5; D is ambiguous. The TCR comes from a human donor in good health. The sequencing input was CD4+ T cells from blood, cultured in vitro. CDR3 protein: CASSYSVGAGGNQPQHF. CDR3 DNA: TGTGCCAGCAGTTACTCTGTTGGAGCCGGGGGCAATCAGCCCCAGCATTTT.